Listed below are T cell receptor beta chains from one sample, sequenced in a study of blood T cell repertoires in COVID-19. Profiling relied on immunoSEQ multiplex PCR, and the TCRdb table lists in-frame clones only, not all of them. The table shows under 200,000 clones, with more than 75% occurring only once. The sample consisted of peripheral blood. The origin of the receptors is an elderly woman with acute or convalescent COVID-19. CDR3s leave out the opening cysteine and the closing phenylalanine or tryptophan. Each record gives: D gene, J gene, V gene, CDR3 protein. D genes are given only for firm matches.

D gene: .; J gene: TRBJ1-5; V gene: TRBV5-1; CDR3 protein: ASSLLSGDNQPQH
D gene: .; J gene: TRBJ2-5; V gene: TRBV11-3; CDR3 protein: ASSSDGDQETQY
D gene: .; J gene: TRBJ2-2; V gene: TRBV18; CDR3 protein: ASSQGMNTGELF
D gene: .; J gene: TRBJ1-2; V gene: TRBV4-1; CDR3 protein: ASSQAEGAYAYGYT
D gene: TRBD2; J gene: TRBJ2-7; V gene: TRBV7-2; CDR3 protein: ASSLGTSGSYEQY
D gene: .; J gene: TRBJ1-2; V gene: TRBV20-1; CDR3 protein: SARAGYGYT
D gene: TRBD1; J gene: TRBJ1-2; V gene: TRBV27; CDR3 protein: ASSPGTGRGYGYT
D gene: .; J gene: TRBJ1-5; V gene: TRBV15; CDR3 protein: ATSRDWGVRQPQH
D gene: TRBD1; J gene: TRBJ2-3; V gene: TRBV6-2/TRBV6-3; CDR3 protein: ASSRTKQGQGGDTQY
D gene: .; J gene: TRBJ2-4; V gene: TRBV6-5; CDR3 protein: ASSYSRDWKNIQY
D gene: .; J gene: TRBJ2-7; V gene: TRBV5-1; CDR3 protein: ASSLIGTPYEQY